Listed below are T cell receptor beta chains from one sample, sequenced in a study of T cell clonotyping in hematopoietic cell transplantation. The data were produced by immunoSEQ multiplex PCR, yet TCRdb's version contains in-frame clones alone and is incomplete. The sample lists roughly 40,000 clones, 90% to 95% occurring once. Sample: peripheral blood mononuclear cells. Receptors originate from a woman between 50 and 59 years old in good health. Some clones in this sample may be carry-over from other donors' samples. Both conserved end residues are part of each CDR3. The D gene is left open where the match is weak. Some rows mark clone size as missing; the rest say once, few, many or name a class of expanded clone.

clone_size,j_call,v_call,d_call,cdr3_aa,cdr3_nt
.,TRBJ2-1,TRBV2,TRBD2,CASSVDLLAGGQYEQFF,TGTGCCAGCAGTGTAGACCTACTAGCGGGGGGGCAATATGAGCAGTTCTTC
.,TRBJ1-1,TRBV10-2,.,CASSVDYTEAFF,TGCGCCAGCAGTGTAGACTACACTGAAGCTTTCTTT
.,TRBJ1-2,TRBV27,TRBD1,CASSPPTGAGYTF,TGTGCCAGCAGTCCGCCGACAGGGGCTGGCTACACCTTC
.,TRBJ1-2,TRBV30,.,CAWNRGTGDGYTF,TGTGCCTGGAATAGGGGGACCGGCGATGGCTACACCTTC
.,TRBJ1-4,TRBV5-8,TRBD1,CASSSGTAATANEKLFF,TGTGCCAGCAGCTCCGGGACAGCGGCAACAGCTAATGAAAAACTGTTTTTT
.,TRBJ1-2,TRBV7-2,.,CASGPLYGYTF,TGTGCCAGCGGTCCACTCTATGGCTACACCTTC
once,TRBJ2-5,TRBV5-1,TRBD1,CASSFVDRGETQYF,TGCGCCAGCAGTTTTGTCGACAGGGGAGAGACCCAGTACTTC
.,TRBJ1-5,TRBV11-2,TRBD1,CASRYRGYSNQPQHF,TGTGCCAGCAGATACAGGGGTTATAGCAATCAGCCCCAGCATTTT
.,TRBJ1-1,TRBV10-3,.,CAISESRTDEAFF,TGTGCCATCAGTGAGTCGAGGACGGATGAAGCTTTCTTT
.,TRBJ2-5,TRBV5-1,TRBD2,CASSFNLAGGQETQYF,TGCGCCAGCAGCTTTAACCTAGCGGGGGGGCAAGAGACCCAGTACTTC
.,TRBJ1-1,TRBV4-1,.,CASSQDRDSGEAFF,TGCGCCAGCAGCCAAGATAGAGACAGCGGGGAAGCTTTCTTT
.,TRBJ1-1,TRBV6-1,.,CASSVGRDRAFF,TGTGCCAGCAGTGTCGGCAGGGATCGAGCTTTCTTT
.,TRBJ1-1,TRBV4-1,.,CASSQDWTMNTEAFF,TGCGCCAGCAGCCAAGACTGGACCATGAACACTGAAGCTTTCTTT
few,TRBJ2-7,TRBV10-3,TRBD2,CAISGTSAGPWEQYF,TGTGCCATCAGTGGGACTAGCGCTGGGCCCTGGGAGCAGTACTTC
.,TRBJ2-4,TRBV9,TRBD2,CASSRTSGMNIQYF,TGTGCCAGCAGCCGGACTAGCGGGATGAACATTCAGTACTTC
.,TRBJ2-7,TRBV7-8,.,CASTSGGLAYEQYF,TGTGCCAGCACGTCTGGGGGATTGGCCTACGAGCAGTACTTC
once,TRBJ1-1,TRBV2,.,CASSEPAPTEAFF,TGTGCCAGCAGTGAGCCGGCCCCCACTGAAGCTTTCTTT
.,TRBJ1-1,TRBV19,.,CASSISVNTEAFF,TGTGCCAGTAGTATCTCGGTGAACACTGAAGCTTTCTTT
.,TRBJ1-5,TRBV5-5,.,CASSLFSQGSVAAQHF,TGTGCCAGCAGCTTGTTTTCTCAGGGCTCGGTCGCGGCCCAGCATTTT
once,TRBJ2-1,TRBV19,TRBD1,CASSRRGQVYNEQFF,TGTGCCAGTAGTCGTAGGGGGCAAGTCTACAATGAGCAGTTCTTC
.,TRBJ2-2,TRBV7-9,TRBD1,CASSSSGTVYSGELFF,TGTGCCAGCAGCTCTTCCGGGACAGTTTATTCGGGGGAGCTGTTTTTT
.,TRBJ1-1,TRBV27,.,CASTKLFGDTEAFF,TGTGCCAGCACTAAGCTCTTCGGGGACACTGAAGCTTTCTTT
.,TRBJ2-5,TRBV5-1,TRBD2,CASSTALAGVGETQYF,TGCGCCAGCAGCACCGCACTAGCGGGGGTCGGAGAGACCCAGTACTTC
.,TRBJ2-7,TRBV6-5,.,CASSPDTYEQYF,TGTGCCAGCAGTCCTGATACCTACGAGCAGTACTTC
.,TRBJ2-7,TRBV4-3,.,CASSQAREGGSEQYF,TGCGCCAGCAGCCAAGCACGAGAAGGGGGAAGCGAGCAGTACTTC
.,TRBJ2-3,TRBV4-1,TRBD2,CASSLGTSAYTDTQYF,TGCGCCAGCAGCCTCGGGACTAGCGCGTACACAGATACGCAGTATTTT
.,TRBJ2-3,TRBV7-9,TRBD1,CASSLFDRETQYF,TGTGCCAGCAGCCTGTTCGACAGGGAAACGCAGTATTTT
.,TRBJ2-1,TRBV6-1,TRBD2,CASRLVAGLHNEQFF,TGTGCCAGCAGACTCGTAGCGGGGTTGCACAATGAGCAGTTCTTC
.,TRBJ1-4,TRBV7-9,.,CASSLGGRANEKLFF,TGTGCCAGCAGCTTGGGGGGTAGGGCTAATGAAAAACTGTTTTTT
medium-sized,TRBJ1-1,TRBV18,.,CASSSSTDNEAFF,TGTGCCAGCTCATCTTCGACGGATAATGAAGCTTTCTTT
.,TRBJ1-6,TRBV7-8,.,CASSSAGRGNSPLHF,TGTGCCAGCAGCTCCGCGGGCAGGGGTAATTCACCCCTCCACTTT
.,TRBJ2-2,TRBV13,.,CASSFSTGYTGELFF,TGTGCCAGCAGCTTTTCGACAGGCTACACCGGGGAGCTGTTTTTT
.,TRBJ2-1,TRBV20-1,.,CSARDYNEQFF,TGCAGTGCGAGGGACTACAATGAGCAGTTCTTC
.,TRBJ2-5,TRBV6-5,.,CASSYSGEETQYF,TGTGCCAGCAGTTACTCCGGGGAAGAGACCCAGTACTTC
.,TRBJ1-1,TRBV7-9,.,CASSLGQLEAFF,TGTGCCAGCAGCTTAGGTCAGCTGGAGGCTTTCTTT
.,TRBJ2-5,TRBV19,TRBD2,CASSKKRGSDQYF,TGTGCCAGTAGTAAAAAGCGGGGATCAGACCAGTACTTC
.,TRBJ1-3,TRBV28,.,CASTPGDGNTIYF,TGTGCCAGCACTCCGGGGGACGGAAACACCATATATTTT
.,TRBJ1-1,TRBV11-3,.,CASSKGGLTEAFF,TGTGCCAGCAGCAAAGGGGGGCTAACTGAAGCTTTCTTT
.,TRBJ2-5,TRBV5-1,TRBD2,CASSARTSGGFQETQYF,TGCGCCAGCAGCGCCCGGACTAGCGGGGGTTTCCAAGAGACCCAGTACTTC
.,TRBJ1-2,TRBV7-6,.,CASSLAVGGRNGYTF,TGTGCCAGCAGTTTGGCGGTGGGGGGCCGTAATGGCTACACCTTC
.,TRBJ2-1,TRBV2,TRBD1,CASSRTGINNEQFF,TGTGCCAGCAGTAGGACAGGGATTAACAATGAGCAGTTCTTC